These T cell receptor beta chains were read from a single sample in a study of human thymus T cells. Generated by immunoSEQ multiplex PCR, the TCRdb table keeps only in-frame clones and is missing some. The table records about 78,000 clones, around 96% of them present only once. Material for sequencing was thymus tissue. Every receptor here comes from a boy less than two years old with a congenital heart defect but otherwise immunologically healthy. CDR3s leave out the opening cysteine and the closing phenylalanine or tryptophan.

j_call v_call cdr3_aa
TRBJ1-4 TRBV19 ASSRRGWNEKLF
TRBJ2-1 TRBV28 ASSFGLAGNEQF
TRBJ2-5 TRBV11-2 ASSARGEETQY
TRBJ1-4 TRBV14 ASSQDRATVKNEKLF
TRBJ1-2 TRBV30 ATPDSDVENYGYT
TRBJ2-7 TRBV15 ATSRASAGHEQY
TRBJ1-6 TRBV7-2 ASSSPEQGLSYNSPLH
TRBJ1-2 TRBV11-3 ASSIQGWWDYGYT
TRBJ2-1 TRBV14 ASSFGQGASYNEQF
TRBJ2-7 TRBV4-3 ASSRQNRVASYEQY
TRBJ1-5 TRBV4-1 ASSQDRRDRYQPQH
TRBJ2-7 TRBV30 AWSVQQSKCYEQY
TRBJ2-3 TRBV21-1 ASRAGPTGSDTQY
TRBJ1-2 TRBV7-9 ASSRPGQGVKGYGYT
TRBJ2-7 TRBV6-6 ASSYPSSYEQY
TRBJ2-1 TRBV6-5 ASSYQRTGVIGQF
TRBJ1-5 TRBV4-1 ASSQDYRVSEYQPQH
TRBJ2-3 TRBV4-1 ASSQFPLQWDTQY
TRBJ1-2 TRBV4-3 ASSQDFGGDNYGYT
TRBJ1-4 TRBV28 ASSPPRQPGFPATNEKLF
TRBJ2-7 TRBV28 ASSHKTDSYEQY
TRBJ1-2 TRBV7-9 ASSAAGGYGYT
TRBJ2-1 TRBV2 ASSLAGEGVNEQF
TRBJ2-3 TRBV11-2 ASSPTSGGPDTQY
TRBJ2-1 TRBV6-1 ASSLTSTRGREQF
TRBJ1-5 TRBV6-1 ASITDFSNQPQH
TRBJ2-7 TRBV7-3 ASSRDRTYEQY
TRBJ1-1 TRBV27 ASSFFANPEGTEAF
TRBJ2-1 TRBV6-5 ASSGQGRDEQF
TRBJ1-1 TRBV28 ASRQGGNTEAF
TRBJ1-1 TRBV5-5 ASSLAGQIMNTEAF
TRBJ2-4 TRBV18 ASSPRLAGDGNIQY
TRBJ1-1 TRBV25-1 ASSHAHPGQGGTEAF
TRBJ2-7 TRBV15 ATSRESHPPGSKSYEQY
TRBJ1-3 TRBV28 ASSPRWGFVDGNTIY
TRBJ2-1 TRBV9 ASSPRGSGIQYNEQF
TRBJ1-2 TRBV29-1 SVEDLRQDYGYT
TRBJ1-1 TRBV28 ASSRSSGGHTEAF
TRBJ1-2 TRBV4-3 ASSQESRGTYSEIVYGYT
TRBJ2-7 TRBV6-1 ASSEWGSAGSTYEQY
TRBJ2-3 TRBV5-6 ASSWSYTDTQY
TRBJ2-7 TRBV4-1 ASSHKPGQRYYEQY
TRBJ2-7 TRBV28 ASSPWGGLETYEQY
TRBJ1-1 TRBV6-5 ASSYGVGMNTEAF
TRBJ2-3 TRBV9 ASSVEGGTDTQY
TRBJ1-5 TRBV19 ASSIPSPNGNQPQH
TRBJ1-5 TRBV18 ASSPTQNKAVSFESNQPQH
TRBJ2-3 TRBV29-1 SVEGDRETSTDTQY
TRBJ1-6 TRBV6-1 ASSEVRMDRGLNSPLH
TRBJ1-2 TRBV19 ASSMRTGSYGYT
TRBJ1-1 TRBV14 ASSHLPGGATEAF
TRBJ2-1 TRBV5-6 ASSLGQLTYNEQF
TRBJ1-3 TRBV9 ASSGQVANTIY
TRBJ2-1 TRBV6-1 ASRTERGFNEQF